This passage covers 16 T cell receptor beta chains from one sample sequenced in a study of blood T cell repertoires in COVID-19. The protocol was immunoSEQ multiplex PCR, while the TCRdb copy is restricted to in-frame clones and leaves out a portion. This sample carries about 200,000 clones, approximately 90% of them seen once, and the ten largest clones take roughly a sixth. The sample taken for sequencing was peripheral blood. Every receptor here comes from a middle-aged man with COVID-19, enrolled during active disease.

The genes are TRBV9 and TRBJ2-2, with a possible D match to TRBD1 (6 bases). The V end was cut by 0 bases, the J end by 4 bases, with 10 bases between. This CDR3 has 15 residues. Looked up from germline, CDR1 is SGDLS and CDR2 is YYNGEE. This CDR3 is CASSVDGRGTGELFF. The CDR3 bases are TGTGCCAGCAGCGTAGATGGCAGGGGCACCGGGGAGCTGTTTTTT.

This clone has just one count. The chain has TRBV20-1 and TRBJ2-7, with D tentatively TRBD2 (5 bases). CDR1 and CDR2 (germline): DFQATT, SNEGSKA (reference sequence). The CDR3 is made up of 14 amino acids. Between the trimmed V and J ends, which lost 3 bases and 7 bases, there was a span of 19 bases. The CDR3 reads CSASQTWRVQEQYF. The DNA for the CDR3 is TGCAGTGCTAGTCAGACGTGGCGGGTTCAGGAGCAGTACTTC.

The CDR3 is CASSLYGQGAGEQYF. In DNA, the CDR3 is TGTGCCAGCAGTTTATATGGACAGGGGGCTGGGGAGCAGTACTTC. The V call is TRBV27, the J call TRBJ2-7; 11 positions match TRBD1. V was pared by 1 base and J by 7 bases, with 6 bases of the junction left unmatched. The germline CDR1 and CDR2 sequences are MNHEY and SMNVEV (reference sequence). The CDR3 is 15 residues long.

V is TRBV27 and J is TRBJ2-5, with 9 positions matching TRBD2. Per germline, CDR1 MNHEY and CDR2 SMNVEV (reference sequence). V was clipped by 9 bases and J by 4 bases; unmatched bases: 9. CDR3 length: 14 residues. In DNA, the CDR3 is TGTGCCAGTGCGATAGCGGGAGTCCCAGAGACCCAGTACTTC. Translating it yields CASAIAGVPETQYF.

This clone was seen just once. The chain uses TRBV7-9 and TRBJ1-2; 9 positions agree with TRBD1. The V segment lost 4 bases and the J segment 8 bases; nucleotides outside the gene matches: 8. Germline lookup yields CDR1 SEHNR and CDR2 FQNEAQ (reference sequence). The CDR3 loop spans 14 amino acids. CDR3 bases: TGTGCCAGCAGCTACACAGGGGGCGCGGAAGGCTACACCTTC. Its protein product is CASSYTGGAEGYTF.

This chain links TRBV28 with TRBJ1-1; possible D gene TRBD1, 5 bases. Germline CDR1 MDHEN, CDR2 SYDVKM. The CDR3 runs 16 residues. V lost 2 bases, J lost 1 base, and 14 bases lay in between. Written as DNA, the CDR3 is TGTGCCAGCAGTTTAGCGGCAGGGCTGGGGAACACTGAAGCTTTCTTT. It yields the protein CASSLAAGLGNTEAFF.

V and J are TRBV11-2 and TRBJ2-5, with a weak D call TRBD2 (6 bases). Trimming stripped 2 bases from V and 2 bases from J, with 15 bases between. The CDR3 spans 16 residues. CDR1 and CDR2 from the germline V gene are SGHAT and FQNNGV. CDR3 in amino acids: CASSLSHLRGQETQYF. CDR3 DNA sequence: TGTGCCAGCAGCTTAAGTCATTTGCGGGGACAAGAGACCCAGTACTTC.

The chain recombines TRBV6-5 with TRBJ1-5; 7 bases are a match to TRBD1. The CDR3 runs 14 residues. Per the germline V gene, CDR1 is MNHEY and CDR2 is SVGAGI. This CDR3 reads CAIRTGLSNQPQHF. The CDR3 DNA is TGTGCAATCCGGACAGGTCTTAGCAATCAGCCCCAGCATTTT.

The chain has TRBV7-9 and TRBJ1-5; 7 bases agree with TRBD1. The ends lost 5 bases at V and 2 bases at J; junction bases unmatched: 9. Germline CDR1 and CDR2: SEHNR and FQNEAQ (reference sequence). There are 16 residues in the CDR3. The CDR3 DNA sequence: TGTGCCAGCAGCGTATACAGGGGTGAGGGCAATCAGCCCCAGCATTTT. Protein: CASSVYRGEGNQPQHF.

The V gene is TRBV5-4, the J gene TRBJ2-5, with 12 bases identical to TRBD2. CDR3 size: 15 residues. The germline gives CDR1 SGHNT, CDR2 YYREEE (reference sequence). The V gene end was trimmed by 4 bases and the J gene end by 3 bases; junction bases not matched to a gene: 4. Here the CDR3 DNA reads TGTGCCAGCAGCCCTAGCGGGGGGGTTGAAGAGACCCAGTACTTC. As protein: CASSPSGGVEETQYF.

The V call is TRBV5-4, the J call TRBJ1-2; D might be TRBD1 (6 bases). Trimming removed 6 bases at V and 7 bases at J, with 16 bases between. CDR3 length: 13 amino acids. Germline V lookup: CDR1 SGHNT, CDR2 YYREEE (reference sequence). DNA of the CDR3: TGTGCCAGCACCCTTGGGGGGGCTGGTGGCTACACCTTC. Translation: CASTLGGAGGYTF.

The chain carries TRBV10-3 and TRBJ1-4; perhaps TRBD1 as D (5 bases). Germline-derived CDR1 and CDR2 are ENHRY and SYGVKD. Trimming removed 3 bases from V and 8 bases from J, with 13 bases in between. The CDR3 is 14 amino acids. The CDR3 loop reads CAISDGREGEKLFF. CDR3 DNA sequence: TGTGCCATCAGTGACGGCAGGGAGGGGGAAAAACTGTTTTTT.

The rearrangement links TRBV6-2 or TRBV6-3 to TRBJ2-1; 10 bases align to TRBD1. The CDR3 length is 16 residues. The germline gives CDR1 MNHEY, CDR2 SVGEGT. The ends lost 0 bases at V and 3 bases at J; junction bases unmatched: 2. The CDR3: CASSYSGTGDYNEQFF. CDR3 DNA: TGTGCCAGCAGTTACTCGGGGACAGGGGACTACAATGAGCAGTTCTTC.

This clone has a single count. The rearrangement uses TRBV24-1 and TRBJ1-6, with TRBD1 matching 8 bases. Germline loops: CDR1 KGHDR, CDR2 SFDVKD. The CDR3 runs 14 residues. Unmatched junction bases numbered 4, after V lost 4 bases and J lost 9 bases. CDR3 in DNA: TGTGCCACCAGTGAGGACAGGGCAAGTTCACCCCTCCACTTT. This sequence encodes CATSEDRASSPLHF.

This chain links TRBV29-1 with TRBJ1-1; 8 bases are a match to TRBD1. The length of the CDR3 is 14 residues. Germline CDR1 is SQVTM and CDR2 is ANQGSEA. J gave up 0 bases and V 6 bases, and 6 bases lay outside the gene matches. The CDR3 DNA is TGCAGCGTCGTCGGACAGGGCCTGAACACTGAAGCTTTCTTT. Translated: CSVVGQGLNTEAFF.

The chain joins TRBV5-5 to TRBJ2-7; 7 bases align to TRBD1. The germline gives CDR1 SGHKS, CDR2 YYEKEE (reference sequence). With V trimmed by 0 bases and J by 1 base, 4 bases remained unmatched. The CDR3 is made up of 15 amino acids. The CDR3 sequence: CASSLVDRASYEQYF. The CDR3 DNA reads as TGTGCCAGCAGCTTGGTTGACAGGGCGTCCTACGAGCAGTACTTC.